This entry lists 5 T cell receptor beta chains sequenced from one sample in a study of T cell responses to AZD1222 COVID-19 vaccine listed by TCRdb under 2021. According to the study, the label for this sample's time point signals: baseline before first vaccination. In the paper's terms, the treatment or condition label means: meningococcal conjugate vaccine given as trial control. Libraries were built with the immunoSEQ multiplex PCR assay. Entries here come from immuneACCESS through TCRdb and include only in-frame sequences with V and J called. Some clones fail to appear in such tables; in the studies checked, an unresolved V gene covers under half of the shortfall, and the cause of the remainder is unknown. For this sample the table gives roughly 80,000 clones, of which nearly 90% were detected only once. In total, the top ten clones hold roughly 5.1% of the sample. Source: peripheral blood, taken on day 0 of MenACWY control vaccination. All receptors derive from an adult in good health.

This chain links TRBV7-2 with TRBJ1-4; 8 bases line up with TRBD1. There are 15 residues in the CDR3. V trimming: 3 bases; J trimming: 5 bases; junction bases outside the gene matches: 5. Germline V CDR1 and CDR2: SGHTA, FQGNSA. In DNA form, the CDR3 reads TGTGCCAGCAGCTTTTCCGGGACAGGCAATGAAAAACTGTTTTTT. Amino acid sequence: CASSFSGTGNEKLFF.

This chain connects TRBV7-2 to TRBJ2-7; maybe TRBD1 (5 bases). Germline lookup yields CDR1 SGHTA and CDR2 FQGNSA. This CDR3 is 16 amino acids long. V was shortened by 3 bases and J by 0 bases, with 15 bases between the two germline ends. The CDR3 nucleotides are TGTGCCAGCAGCTTGGGGCGACTGGAAAGCTCCTACGAGCAGTACTTC. This gives the protein CASSLGRLESSYEQYF.

V and J are TRBV30 and TRBJ2-2; tentative D call: TRBD2 (5 bases). Trimming took off 1 base at V and 7 bases at J, with 10 bases between the two ends. There are 13 residues in the CDR3. Per the germline V gene, CDR1 is GTSNPN and CDR2 is SVGIG (reference sequence). The CDR3 here is CAWSGSGSGELFF. The CDR3, as DNA: TGTGCCTGGAGTGGATCGGGGAGCGGGGAGCTGTTTTTT.

The J gene is TRBJ2-6, the V gene TRBV11-2; 12 nucleotides line up with TRBD1. In germline, CDR1 is SGHAT, CDR2 FQNNGV. The CDR3 has 18 amino acids. The V gene end was trimmed by 4 bases and the J gene end by 4 bases; junction bases not matched to a gene: 8. CDR3 nucleotides: TGTGCCAGCAGCTCCAGGGGACAGGGGGCGTTAGGGGCCAACGTCCTGACTTTC. It translates to CASSSRGQGALGANVLTF.

The V and J genes are TRBV7-2 and TRBJ1-5, with a possible D match to TRBD1 (6 bases). The length of the CDR3 is 17 residues. V was shortened by 4 bases and J by 6 bases, with 22 bases between the two germline ends. The germline V gene encodes CDR1 SGHTA and CDR2 FQGNSA. Here the CDR3 reads CASSSMGGQGSRQPQHF. The CDR3 nucleotides are TGTGCCAGCAGCTCGATGGGGGGGCAGGGGAGTCGTCAGCCCCAGCATTTT.